This TCR beta chain was identified during a study of response to subunit inactivated influenza vaccine (dated by TCRdb to between 2018 and 2020). About the study as a whole: Deep quantitative profiling of the T cell receptor repertoire was used in the study to follow responses to a trivalent subunit inactivated influenza vaccine. What the authors observed across the whole study: The authors suggested that each seasonal influenza vaccination may recruit only a limited number of new T cells.

Libraries were made using RT-PCR. The sequencing machine was an Illumina HiSeq 2500. The public reads were reprocessed in TCRdb via fastp at Q25 and MiXCR, keeping in-frame beta chains. Each record represents a unique CDR3 protein, reported with the most common genes and DNA among its rows. A total of roughly 700,000 distinct CDR3 sequences appear in this sample, approximately 15% of them only once. The ten largest clones take up around 6.5% of the sample. This clonotype appeared many times. No antigen is known for it. Per-nucleotide qualities are absent, and no much larger clonotype sits a single base away. For CDR1 and CDR2, the germline V gene (reference sequence) lists SEHNR and FQNEAQ. Germline trimming amounts to 5 bases on V and 7 bases on J, with 9 as the count of junction bases outside the gene matches. CDR3 length: 14 amino acids, cysteine to phenylalanine. The retained sequence is limited to the CDR3, 42 bases, with the frame set at the first base.

The chain couples TRBV7-9 to TRBJ1-2; TRBD1 agrees with 8 junctional bases. The material was PBMCs from blood, obtained less than 15 days before vaccination. The clonotype originates from a man aged 45-65 years who received an inactivated influenza vaccine. Donor details come from another sample of the same person, matched by shared clones. The nucleotides read TGTGCCAGCAGCCCGGACAGGGTTTCTGGTGGCTACACCTTC. The encoded protein is CASSPDRVSGGYTF.